Only a few counts were recorded for the clone carrying this TCR beta chain. The identical CDR3 is also encoded by other nucleotide sequences in the sample. The data were produced by immunoSEQ multiplex PCR, yet TCRdb's version contains in-frame clones alone and is incomplete. The table records 100,000 to 120,000 clones, 83% of them present only once. V shed 1 base and J shed 5 bases, with 5 bases lying between them. The CDR3 is made up of 12 amino acids. These data come from a study of control samples from healthy donors and cancer patients. J is TRBJ1-1 and V is TRBV12-3 or TRBV12-4; D not resolved. The receptor's source is a woman aged 45-59 years in good health. The sample taken for sequencing was blood. The CDR3: CASSLEPTEAFF. In nucleotides, the CDR3 is TGTGCCAGCAGTTTAGAACCGACTGAAGCTTTCTTT.